The 18 T cell receptor delta chains in this list originate from one sample, sequenced in a study of human gamma delta and Vdelta1 T cells. TCRdb ran CATT on the PCR reads. Among over 5,500 delta-chain clones listed, roughly 10% were seen once. The sample comprised naive CD27+ Vdelta1 gamma-delta T cells from blood. These receptors were collected from a human donor in good health.

Concerning this clone itself: A read error likely explains why the TCRdb protein, taken from a much larger clone, differs from this DNA's translation at residue 13; the protein shown is translated from the DNA. The gene calls are TRDV1 and TRDJ2; TRDD3 agrees at 9 bases. With 1 base clipped from V and 5 bases from J, the junction kept 17 bases outside the gene matches. There are 20 residues in the CDR3. The V gene's germline CDR1 is TSWWSYY and CDR2 QGS. CDR3 sequence reads: CALGERVQQYWGTVTAQLFF. The CDR3 DNA is TGTGCTCTTGGGGAACGCGTCCAGCAATACTGGGGGACAGTTACAGCACAACTCTTCTTT.

By share, this clone ranks as large. This CDR3 is also generated by other DNA sequences in the sample. The V and J genes are TRDV1 and TRDJ1; a possible D gene is TRDD3 (6 bases). CDR1 and CDR2 (germline): TSWWSYY, QGS. V was trimmed by 2 bases and J by 0 bases, leaving 31 bases between them. CDR3 length equals 22 residues. This chain's CDR3 is CALGEKRFVTRGRQPYTDKLIF. CDR3 bases: TGTGCTCTTGGGGAAAAGCGCTTCGTAACCCGGGGGAGACAGCCGTACACCGATAAACTCATCTTT.

Details on this clone: The protein in TCRdb stems from a much larger clone and differs at residue 12 from this DNA's translation, likely a read error; here the protein is translated from the DNA. V usage is TRDV1 and J usage is TRDJ1; D is possibly TRDD3 (5 bases). The germline CDR1 and CDR2 sequences are TSWWSYY and QGS. V gave up 6 bases and J gave up 3 bases, with 29 bases separating them. CDR3 size: 19 residues. DNA for the CDR3: TGTGCTCTTGGATTCAAACATCATACGAGTGGGTTACGTTCCGATAAACTCATCTTT. Translating gives CALGFKHHTSGLRSDKLIF.

Notes on this clone: TCRdb lists the protein of a much larger clone for this DNA, which differs at residue 7, so this is likely a read error; the protein given here is translated from the DNA itself. The rearrangement links TRDV1 to TRDJ1; maybe TRDD2 (6 bases). From germline, CDR1 is TSWWSYY and CDR2 QGS. The CDR3 is made up of 17 amino acids. V lost 1 base and J lost 4, with 19 bases in between. The CDR3 here is CALGEQDFLRTIDKLIF. CDR3 sequence (DNA): TGTGCTCTTGGGGAACAGGACTTCCTTCGGACTATCGATAAACTCATCTTT.

This clone was counted between two and nine times. The chain couples TRDV1 to TRDJ1; TRDD3 agrees at 12 bases. CDR1 is TSWWSYY and CDR2 is QGS in the germline V gene. CDR3 length: 24 amino acids. The J segment lost 2 bases and the V segment lost 4 bases, leaving 29 bases of the junction unmatched. CDR3 loop: CALGGPLPSSRLGTGGYRTDKLIF. The CDR3 DNA reads TGTGCTCTTGGGGGACCTCTGCCTTCCTCCAGGTTGGGTACTGGGGGATACCGAACCGATAAACTCATCTTT.

The chain uses TRDV1 and TRDJ1; TRDD3 matches at 9 bases. V gave up 4 bases and J gave up 0 bases; unmatched junction bases: 15. The CDR3 is 19 amino acids. Germline CDR1 and CDR2: TSWWSYY and QGS. DNA for the CDR3: TGTGCTCTTGGGGTCCCTCAGACTGGGGGACGTCAGTACACCGATAAACTCATCTTT. This sequence encodes CALGVPQTGGRQYTDKLIF.

Comment on this clone: One base away lies a much larger clone, so this may be a sequencing read error. Within the sample, other DNA sequences also encode this same CDR3. This chain connects TRDV1 to TRDJ1; TRDD3 matches 9 bases. Germline lookup yields CDR1 TSWWSYY and CDR2 QGS. The CDR3 contains 23 residues. DNA of the CDR3: TGTGCTCTTGGAGAACTTGAGTTCTCGCGCACTGGGGGACGGAGGATGTTAATCGATAAACTCATCTTT. Its protein product is CALGELEFSRTGGRRMLIDKLIF.

Details on this clone: A far bigger clonotype differs at one base, so this is likely a read error. V and J are TRDV1 and TRDJ1; TRDD3 agrees at 8 bases. The ends lost 2 bases at V and 8 bases at J; junction bases unmatched: 37. The CDR3 length is 24 residues. Germline V gene sequence: CDR1 TSWWSYY, CDR2 QGS. CDR3 sequence reads: CALGENGVSLLLRLGDGKGGKLIF. The CDR3 DNA reads as TGTGCTCTTGGGGAAAATGGGGTTTCTCTGCTCCTGCGCCTGGGGGACGGAAAAGGGGGCAAACTCATCTTT.

This clone was counted a few times. Since a far larger clone is one base different, this is likely a read error. The sample carries other DNA sequences with the same CDR3. The chain employs TRDV1 and TRDJ1; D is perhaps TRDD3 (5 bases). Germline V gene lookup returns CDR1 TSWWSYY and CDR2 QGS. The CDR3 runs 17 residues. V lost 7 bases and J 2 bases, leaving 23 bases between the germline ends. In DNA, the CDR3 is TGTGCTCTTGCCTATCGGGGGGGGCGTTCATTGACCGATAAACTCATCTTT. As protein: CALAYRGGRSLTDKLIF.

Notes on this clone: Its ends do not fully match the called genes, so a read error is possible. The chain carries TRDV1 and TRDJ1; D may be TRDD2 or TRDD3 (5 bases each). The CDR3 runs to 23 residues. Germline assignment: CDR1 TSWWSYY and CDR2 QGS. CDR3 DNA sequence: TGTGCTCTTGGGGAACGCTCCGACCCTACGCCTAATGGGGACAGGCTGTACACCAATAAACTCATCTTT. The encoded protein is CALGERSDPTPNGDRLYTNKLIF.

The chain joins TRDV1 to TRDJ1; D might be TRDD3 (7 bases). The CDR3 length is 24 residues. With 4 bases removed from V and 6 bases from J, the gap between germline ends came to 45 bases. The V gene's germline CDR1 is TSWWSYY and CDR2 QGS. The CDR3 nucleotides read TGTGCTCTTGGGGCTCGTGGTCCTACCCTCCTTACTGGGGTAACTACCGGGGGCCCTCATAAACTCATCTTT. It yields the protein CALGARGPTLLTGVTTGGPHKLIF.

Sample share makes this clone medium-sized. The V and J genes are TRDV1 and TRDJ1; 11 bases map to TRDD3. Germline V gene lookup returns CDR1 TSWWSYY and CDR2 QGS. V lost 3 bases to trimming and J lost 1 base; unmatched junction nucleotides: 13. This CDR3 region has 19 residues. DNA of the CDR3: TGTGCTCTTGGGGACCTCCGACATGGGGGATACGGTGCCACCGATAAACTCATCTTT. Residues: CALGDLRHGGYGATDKLIF.

In the case of this clone: This may be a read error: a much more frequent sequence differs by one nucleotide. The chain combines TRDV1 with TRDJ1, with 9 bases that match TRDD3. The CDR3 is made up of 22 amino acids. Germline V lookup: CDR1 TSWWSYY, CDR2 QGS. Unmatched junction bases numbered 28, after V lost 5 bases and J lost 3 bases. The CDR3 nucleotides read TGTGCTCTTGGGAAAAGGTCCCGCCCGCGGGGATACGCGCCTCGGGAGGCCGATAAACTCATCTTT. Encoded protein: CALGKRSRPRGYAPREADKLIF.

This clone has more than one count but fewer than ten. This probably arose from a read error, given a far larger clone one base away. Other DNA sequences in the same sample also yield this CDR3. The V call is TRDV1, the J call TRDJ1, with 10 bases that match TRDD3. Germline CDR1 TSWWSYY, CDR2 QGS. The CDR3 has 20 amino acids. In DNA, the CDR3 is TGTGCTCTTGGAGAACGATTCGGCTGGGGGATAAAAGGGGCGAATAATAAACTCATCTTT. Protein product: CALGERFGWGIKGANNKLIF.

The rearrangement uses TRDV1 and TRDJ1; D possibly matches TRDD2 or TRDD3 (7 bases each). The V end was cut by 1 base, the J end by 5 bases, with 38 bases between. The CDR3 sequence is 23 residues long. In germline, CDR1 is TSWWSYY, CDR2 QGS. The CDR3 sequence: CALGERSRRSYGKYWGSPDKLIF. The CDR3 region has the DNA TGTGCTCTTGGGGAACGGTCCAGGCGTTCCTACGGGAAGTACTGGGGATCACCGGATAAACTCATCTTT.

This clone has a handful of counts. TCRdb attributes to this sequence the protein of a much larger clone, which differs from the DNA translation at residue 15; a read error is likely, and the protein displayed is translated from the DNA. The chain couples TRDV1 to TRDJ1; 8 bases line up with TRDD2. CDR1 and CDR2 (germline): TSWWSYY, QGS. CDR3 length equals 19 residues. V was clipped by 5 bases and J by 8 bases; unmatched bases: 25. The CDR3 nucleotides are TGTGCTCTTGGGAAGCTTCCTACACGTCGGTGGGGGTCTAGCGAAAAACTCATCTTT. The encoded protein is CALGKLPTRRWGSSEKLIF.

With respect to this clone: The translation of this DNA and the TCRdb protein of a much larger clone differ at residue 15, probably owing to a read error; the protein shown here is translated from the DNA. The chain combines TRDV1 with TRDJ1; 13 bases fit TRDD3. This CDR3 region has 19 residues. The germline V gene encodes CDR1 TSWWSYY and CDR2 QGS. The CDR3 DNA sequence: TGTGCTCTTGGGGGGCGTACTGGGGGATACGTCCCCCACACCGGTAAACTCATCTTT. It yields the protein CALGGRTGGYVPHTGKLIF.

In the case of this clone: A far larger clone is a single base away, which makes a read error likely. The genes are TRDV1 and TRDJ1; TRDD3 agrees at 13 bases. The CDR3 runs 23 residues. The V gene's germline CDR1 is TSWWSYY and CDR2 QGS. Germline trimming cut 3 bases from V and 4 bases from J; bases unmatched to any gene: 26. CDR3 in amino acids: CALGDPLTRAHQNWGIRGDKLIF. The CDR3 DNA sequence: TGTGCTCTTGGGGACCCGTTGACCAGAGCCCATCAGAACTGGGGGATACGTGGCGATAAACTCATCTTT.